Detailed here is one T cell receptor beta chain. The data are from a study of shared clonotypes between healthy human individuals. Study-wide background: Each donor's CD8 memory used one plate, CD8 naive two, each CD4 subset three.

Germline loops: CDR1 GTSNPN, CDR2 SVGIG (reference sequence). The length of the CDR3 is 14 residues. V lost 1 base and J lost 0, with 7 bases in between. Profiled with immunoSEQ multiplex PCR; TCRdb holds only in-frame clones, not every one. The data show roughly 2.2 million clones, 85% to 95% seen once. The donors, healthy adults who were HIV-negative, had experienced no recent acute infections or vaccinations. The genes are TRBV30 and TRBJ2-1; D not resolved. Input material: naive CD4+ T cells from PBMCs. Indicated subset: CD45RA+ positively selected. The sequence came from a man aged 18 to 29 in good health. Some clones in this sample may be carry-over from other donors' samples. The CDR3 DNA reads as TGTGCCTGGAGTGGGGTTAGCTCCTACAATGAGCAGTTCTTC. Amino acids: CAWSGVSSYNEQFF.